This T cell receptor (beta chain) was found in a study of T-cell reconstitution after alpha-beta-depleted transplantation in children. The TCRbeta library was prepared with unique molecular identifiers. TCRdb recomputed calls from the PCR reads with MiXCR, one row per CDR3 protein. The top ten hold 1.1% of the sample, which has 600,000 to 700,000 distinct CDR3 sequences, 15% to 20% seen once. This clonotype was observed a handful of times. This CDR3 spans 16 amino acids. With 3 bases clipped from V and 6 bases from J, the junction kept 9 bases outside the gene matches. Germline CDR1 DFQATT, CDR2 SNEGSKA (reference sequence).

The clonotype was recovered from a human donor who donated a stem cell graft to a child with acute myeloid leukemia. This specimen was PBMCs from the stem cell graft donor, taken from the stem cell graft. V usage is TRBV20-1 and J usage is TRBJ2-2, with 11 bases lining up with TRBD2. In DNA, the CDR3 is TGCAGTGCTAGTCCGGTAGCGGGGGGGTATGCCGGGGAGCTGTTTTTT. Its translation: CSASPVAGGYAGELFF.